Listed below are T cell receptor beta chains from one sample, sequenced in a study of early T cells in non-severe SARS-CoV-2 infection. TCRdb re-derived calls from the 5' RACE reads in MiXCR, one entry per CDR3 protein. The sample carries tens of thousands of distinct CDR3 sequences, about 6.2% recorded once. The sequenced sample consisted of whole blood. These receptors all come from an adult who was a healthcare worker with PCR-confirmed SARS-CoV-2 infection or an uninfected control (not recorded which). Each CDR3 is given with its conserved first and last residue. The D gene is left open where the match is weak. Rows give clone size only sometimes, using once, few, many, or a class for an expanded clone.

- TRBJ2-7 TRBV11-2 many CASSLESPVTYEQYF TGTGCCAGCAGCTTAGAATCCCCGGTTACCTACGAGCAGTACTTC
TRBD2 TRBJ2-1 TRBV20-1 many CSARDQLKREVRDEQFF TGCAGTGCTAGAGATCAGCTCAAGCGGGAGGTTAGGGATGAGCAGTTCTTC
TRBD1 TRBJ2-2 TRBV28 many CASRYEQGVGELFF TGTGCCAGCCGTTATGAACAGGGGGTCGGGGAGCTGTTTTTT
TRBD1 TRBJ1-2 TRBV5-1 many CASSGDPGQGNYGYTF TGCGCCAGCAGCGGGGATCCGGGACAGGGGAACTATGGCTACACCTTC
- TRBJ2-5 TRBV4-1 many CASSQERGGRLETQYF TGCGCCAGCAGCCAAGAAAGGGGGGGCCGTCTCGAGACCCAGTACTTC
TRBD2 TRBJ2-4 TRBV19 - CASSGLALAKNIQYF TGTGCCAGTAGTGGACTAGCGCTAGCCAAAAACATTCAGTACTTC
- TRBJ1-1 TRBV6-6 many CASSYSDRKNTEAFF TGTGCCAGCAGTTACTCGGACAGAAAGAACACTGAAGCTTTCTTT
- TRBJ1-5 TRBV11-2 many CASSRDRSQPQHF TGTGCCAGCTCCAGAGACAGGAGCCAGCCCCAGCATTTT
- TRBJ2-1 TRBV11-2 many CASSLGRVEQFF TGTGCCAGCAGCCTGGGACGGGTTGAGCAGTTCTTC
- TRBJ2-1 TRBV10-3 few CATAGGQGNEQFF TGTGCCACCGCAGGTGGGCAGGGGAATGAGCAGTTCTTC
TRBD1 TRBJ2-7 TRBV20-1 many CSASGQVPDEQYF TGCAGTGCCTCGGGACAGGTCCCCGACGAGCAGTACTTC